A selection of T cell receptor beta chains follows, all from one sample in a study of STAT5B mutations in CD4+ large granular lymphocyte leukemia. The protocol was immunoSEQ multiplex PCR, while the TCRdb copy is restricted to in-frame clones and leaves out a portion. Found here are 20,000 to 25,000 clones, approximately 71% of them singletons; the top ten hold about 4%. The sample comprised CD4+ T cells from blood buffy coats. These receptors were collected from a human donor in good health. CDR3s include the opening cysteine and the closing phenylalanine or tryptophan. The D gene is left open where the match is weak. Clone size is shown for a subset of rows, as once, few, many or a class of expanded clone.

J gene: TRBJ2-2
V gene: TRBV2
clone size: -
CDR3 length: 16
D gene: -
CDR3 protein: CASTESRGANTGELFF
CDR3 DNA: TGTGCCAGCACCGAAAGCAGGGGGGCGAACACCGGGGAGCTGTTTTTT

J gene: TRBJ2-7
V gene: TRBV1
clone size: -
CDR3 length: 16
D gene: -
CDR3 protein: CTSSPYPLDRFYEQYF
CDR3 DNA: TGCACCAGCAGCCCTTACCCACTAGATCGCTTCTACGAGCAGTACTTC

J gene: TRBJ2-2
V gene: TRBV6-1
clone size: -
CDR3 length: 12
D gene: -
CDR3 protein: CASKTSTGELFF
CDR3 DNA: TGTGCCAGCAAAACAAGCACCGGGGAGCTGTTTTTT

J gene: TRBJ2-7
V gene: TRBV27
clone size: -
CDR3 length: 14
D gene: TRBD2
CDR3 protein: CASRYLAGSYEQYF
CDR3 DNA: TGTGCCAGCAGATATCTAGCGGGGAGCTACGAGCAGTACTTC

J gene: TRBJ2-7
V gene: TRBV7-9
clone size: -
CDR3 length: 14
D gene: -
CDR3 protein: CASSLSRLLVEQYF
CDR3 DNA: TGTGCCAGCAGCTTAAGCCGCCTCTTGGTCGAGCAGTACTTC

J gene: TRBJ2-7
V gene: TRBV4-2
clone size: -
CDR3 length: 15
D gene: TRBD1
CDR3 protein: CASSHAAGQGEEQYF
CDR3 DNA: TGTGCCAGCAGCCACGCGGCCGGACAGGGCGAGGAGCAGTACTTC

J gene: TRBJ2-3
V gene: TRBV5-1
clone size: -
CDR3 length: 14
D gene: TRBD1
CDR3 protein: CASSTGQGRDTQYF
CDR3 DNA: TGCGCCAGCAGCACCGGACAGGGAAGGGATACGCAGTATTTT

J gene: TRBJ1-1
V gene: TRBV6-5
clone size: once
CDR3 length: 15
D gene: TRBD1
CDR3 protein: CASSYGGAQGVGAFF
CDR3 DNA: TGTGCCAGCAGTTACGGAGGGGCACAGGGGGTCGGAGCTTTCTTT

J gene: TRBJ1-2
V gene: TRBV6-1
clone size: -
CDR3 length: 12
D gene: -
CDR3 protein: CASIYQFYGYTF
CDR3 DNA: TGTGCCAGCATATATCAGTTCTATGGCTACACCTTC

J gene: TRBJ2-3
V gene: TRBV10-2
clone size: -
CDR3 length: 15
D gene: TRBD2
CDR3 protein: CASSETSGSTDTQYF
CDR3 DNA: TGCGCCAGCAGCGAGACTAGCGGGAGCACAGATACGCAGTATTTT

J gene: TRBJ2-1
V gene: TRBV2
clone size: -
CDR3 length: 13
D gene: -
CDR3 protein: CASSERRTDEQFF
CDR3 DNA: TGTGCCAGCAGTGAAAGGCGGACCGATGAGCAGTTCTTC

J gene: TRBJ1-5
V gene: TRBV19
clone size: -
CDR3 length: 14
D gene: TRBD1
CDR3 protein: CASSISGTGQPQHF
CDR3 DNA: TGTGCCAGTAGTATAAGCGGGACAGGCCAGCCCCAGCATTTT

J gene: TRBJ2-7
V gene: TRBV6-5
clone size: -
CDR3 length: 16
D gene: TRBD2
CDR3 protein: CASSYARLAPDYEQYF
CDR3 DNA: TGTGCCAGCAGTTACGCACGACTAGCGCCCGACTACGAGCAGTACTTC

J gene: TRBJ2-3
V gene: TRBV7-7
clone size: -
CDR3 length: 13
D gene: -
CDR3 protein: CASTTGRWDTQYF
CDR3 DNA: TGTGCTAGCACCACCGGGCGATGGGATACGCAGTATTTT

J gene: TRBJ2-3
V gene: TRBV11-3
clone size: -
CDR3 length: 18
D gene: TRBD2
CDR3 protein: CASSLGDVSGSETDTQYF
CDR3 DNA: TGTGCCAGCAGCTTAGGGGATGTTAGCGGGAGTGAGACAGATACGCAGTATTTT

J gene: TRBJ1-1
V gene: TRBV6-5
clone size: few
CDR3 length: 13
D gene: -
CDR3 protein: CASSTPGNTEAFF
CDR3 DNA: TGTGCCAGCAGCACCCCGGGAAACACTGAAGCTTTCTTT

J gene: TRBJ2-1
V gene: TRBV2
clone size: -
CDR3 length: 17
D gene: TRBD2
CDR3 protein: CASSGGLAGVGLNEQFF
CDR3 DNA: TGTGCCAGCAGCGGGGGACTAGCGGGGGTGGGTCTCAATGAGCAGTTCTTC

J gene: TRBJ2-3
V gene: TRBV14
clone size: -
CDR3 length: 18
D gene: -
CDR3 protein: CASSQGNGASYSTDTQYF
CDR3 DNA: TGTGCCAGCAGCCAAGGAAACGGGGCCTCATATAGCACAGATACGCAGTATTTT

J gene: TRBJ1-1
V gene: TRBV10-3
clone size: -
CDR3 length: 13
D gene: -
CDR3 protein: CAITGQLNTEAFF
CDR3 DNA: TGTGCCATCACAGGCCAGCTGAACACTGAAGCTTTCTTT

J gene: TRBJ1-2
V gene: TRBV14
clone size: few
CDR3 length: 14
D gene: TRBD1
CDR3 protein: CASSGDSFNYGYTF
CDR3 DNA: TGTGCCAGCAGCGGGGACAGTTTTAACTATGGCTACACCTTC

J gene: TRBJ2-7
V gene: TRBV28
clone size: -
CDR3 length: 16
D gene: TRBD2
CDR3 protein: CASSPPVLAGTYEQYF
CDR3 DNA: TGTGCCAGCAGTCCCCCCGTGTTAGCGGGAACCTACGAGCAGTACTTC

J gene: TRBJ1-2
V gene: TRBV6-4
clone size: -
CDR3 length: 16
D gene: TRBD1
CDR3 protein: CASSASGQGAFYGYTF
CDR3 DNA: TGTGCCAGCAGTGCCAGCGGACAGGGGGCATTCTATGGCTACACCTTC